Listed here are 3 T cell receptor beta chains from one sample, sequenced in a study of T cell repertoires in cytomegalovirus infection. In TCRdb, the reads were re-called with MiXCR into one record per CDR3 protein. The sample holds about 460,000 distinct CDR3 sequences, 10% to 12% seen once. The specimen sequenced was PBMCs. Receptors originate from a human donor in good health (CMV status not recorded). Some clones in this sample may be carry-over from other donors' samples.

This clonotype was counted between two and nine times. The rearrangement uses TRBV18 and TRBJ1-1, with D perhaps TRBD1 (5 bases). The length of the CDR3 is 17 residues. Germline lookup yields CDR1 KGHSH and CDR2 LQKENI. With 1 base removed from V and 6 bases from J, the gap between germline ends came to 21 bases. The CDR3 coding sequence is TGTGCCAGCTCACCACGGGAAATCCTCAGGGTATACGCTGAAGCTTTCTTT. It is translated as CASSPREILRVYAEAFF.

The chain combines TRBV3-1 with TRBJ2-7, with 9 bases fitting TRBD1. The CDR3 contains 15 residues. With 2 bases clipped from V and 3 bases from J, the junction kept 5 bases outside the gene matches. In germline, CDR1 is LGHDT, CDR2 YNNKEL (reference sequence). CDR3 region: CASSQSGTGSYEQYF. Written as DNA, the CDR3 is TGTGCCAGCAGCCAAAGCGGGACAGGGAGCTACGAGCAGTACTTC.

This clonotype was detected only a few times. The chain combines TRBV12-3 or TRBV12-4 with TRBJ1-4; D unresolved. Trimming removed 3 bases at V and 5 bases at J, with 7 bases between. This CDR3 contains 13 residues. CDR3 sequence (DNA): TGTGCCAGCAGTTTGACGGGGAATGAAAAACTGTTTTTT. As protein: CASSLTGNEKLFF.